This T cell receptor (beta chain) was obtained from a study of vaccination and CD4 T cells after COVID-19. Points on this clonotype: Its specificity is unknown.

CD4+ T cells that had been cultured provided DNA sequenced with the Oncomine TCR Beta short-read assay. CD4+ T cells were cultured, and genomic DNA was extracted from them. TCRdb recomputed calls from the PCR reads with MiXCR, one row per CDR3 protein. The data contain roughly 8,300 distinct CDR3 sequences, 36% of them singletons. Specified treatment: roughly 11-day PBMC culture with coronavirus spike peptide pools or control peptides (ViraFEST assay). Those CD4+ T cells from the unexposed donor predate the COVID-19 pandemic (2011-2018). Cells permitting, SARS-CoV-2 S/N and four cold-coronavirus spikes were tested on unexposed-donor CD4+ T cells. Sequenced material: CD4+ T cells from blood, cultured in vitro. This clonotype was sampled from a human donor in good health.

In DNA, the CDR3 is TGTGCCAGCAGTTTGGTAGGGGACGCGAATGAGCAGTTCTTC. Its protein is CASSLVGDANEQFF. The V gene is TRBV28, the J gene TRBJ2-1, with D tentatively TRBD1 or TRBD2 (5 bases each). Germline V gene data show CDR1 as MDHEN and CDR2 as SYDVKM. The V and J ends lost 3 bases and 7 bases respectively, with 13 bases between them. This CDR3 region has 14 residues. The full variable domain, rest sourced from reference TRBV28 and TRBJ2-1, is DVKVTQSSRYLVKRTGEKVFLECVQDMDHENMFWYRQDPGLGLRLIYFSYDVKMKEKGDIPEGYSVSREKKERFSLILESASTNQTSMYLCASSLVGDANEQFFGPGTRLTVL.